The clone carrying this TCR beta chain was found once. These data come from a study of blood T cell repertoires in COVID-19. Across the whole study: COVID-19 samples from acute and convalescent phases originated in the United States, Italy and Spain. T cells, B-cell-depleted T cells, or PBMCs provided the cDNA or gDNA that served as material.

Profiling relied on immunoSEQ multiplex PCR, and the TCRdb table lists in-frame clones only, not all of them. The sample holds some 250,000 clones, around 79% seen once. The CDR3 sequence is 16 residues long. Germline V gene sequence: CDR1 SGHAT, CDR2 FQNNGV. The V end was cut by 5 bases, the J end by 1 base, with 17 bases between. This TCR derives from a woman of 80 years or more with acute or convalescent COVID-19. The chain recombines TRBV11-2 with TRBJ1-1; D gene ambiguous. Material for sequencing was peripheral blood. This CDR3 is CASSPRSVSQNTEAFF. In nucleotides, the CDR3 is TGTGCCAGCAGCCCCCGTTCAGTCAGTCAGAACACTGAAGCTTTCTTT.